These 29 T cell receptor beta chains were all obtained from the same sample, sequenced in a study of blood T cell repertoires in COVID-19. Some clones are missing from TCRdb's copy, which holds only in-frame ones; the method was immunoSEQ multiplex PCR. The data contain hundreds of thousands of clones, 65% to 90% of them seen just once; the ten biggest clones take up approximately 5.1%. Sequencing was carried out using peripheral blood. These receptors were collected from a middle-aged man with active or convalescent COVID-19.

This clone has a count of ten or more. The rearrangement uses TRBV28 and TRBJ2-1; 7 bases are a match to TRBD2. The V and J ends lost 4 bases and 7 bases, in that order; junction bases with no gene match: 22. CDR1 MDHEN and CDR2 SYDVKM come from the germline V gene. This CDR3 is built from 19 residues. CDR3 amino acids: CASSSILGAYAGVSNEQFF. CDR3 nucleotides: TGTGCCAGCAGTTCTATCCTTGGGGCCTACGCGGGAGTTTCGAATGAGCAGTTCTTC.

The J gene is TRBJ2-3, the V gene TRBV7-9, with 7 bases lining up with TRBD2. The germline CDR1 and CDR2 sequences are SEHNR and FQNEAQ (reference sequence). This CDR3 spans 16 amino acids. The V segment lost 4 bases and the J segment 2 bases; nucleotides outside the gene matches: 9. CDR3 sequence (DNA): TGTGCCAGCAGCTCCGACTGGGGGAGGGCCACAGATACGCAGTATTTT. The encoded protein is CASSSDWGRATDTQYF.

The chain has TRBV7-9 and TRBJ1-2; maybe TRBD1 (6 bases). V lost 5 bases, J lost 8 bases, and 12 bases lay in between. Germline CDR1 is SEHNR and CDR2 is FQNEAQ (reference sequence). This CDR3 is 12 amino acids long. This CDR3 is CASSPDSGGYTF. The CDR3 DNA sequence: TGTGCCAGCAGCCCGGACAGTGGCGGCTACACCTTC.

This sequence joins TRBV6-1 and TRBJ2-1, with 9 nucleotides matching TRBD2. This CDR3 region has 15 residues. With 4 bases clipped from V and 6 bases from J, the junction kept 7 bases outside the gene matches. Germline CDR1 MNHNS, CDR2 SASEGT. This CDR3 is CASSGAGTSINEQFF. CDR3 nucleotides: TGTGCCAGCAGTGGAGCCGGGACTAGCATCAATGAGCAGTTCTTC.

The genes are TRBV5-4 and TRBJ2-1, with TRBD1 as a possible D gene (5 bases). V gave up 0 bases and J gave up 2 bases, with 12 bases separating them. This CDR3 spans 16 amino acids. CDR1 and CDR2 from the germline V gene are SGHNT and YYREEE (reference sequence). The CDR3 loop is CASSLGGGLPYNEQFF. CDR3 sequence (DNA): TGTGCCAGCAGCTTGGGGGGCGGCCTCCCCTACAATGAGCAGTTCTTC.

This clone has only one observation. The gene calls are TRBV11-2 and TRBJ2-5, with a possible D match to TRBD1 (6 bases). This CDR3 region has 15 residues. Germline CDR1 is SGHAT and CDR2 is FQNNGV. Between the trimmed V and J ends, which lost 0 bases and 2 bases, there was a span of 10 bases. CDR3 DNA: TGTGCCAGCAGCTTAGAATTGGACAGTCAAGAGACCCAGTACTTC. Translated: CASSLELDSQETQYF. The variable domain in full, with the rest retrieved from reference TRBV11-2 and TRBJ2-5, is EAGVAQSPRYKIIEKRQSVAFWCNPISGHATLYWYQQILGQGPKLLIQFQNNGVVDDSQLPKDRFSAERLKGVDSTLKIQPAKLEDSAVYLCASSLELDSQETQYFGPGTRLLVL.

This chain links TRBV7-8 with TRBJ1-4; maybe TRBD1 (5 bases). Trimming left V 5 bases short and J 3 bases short, with 13 bases between. This CDR3 region has 15 residues. Looked up from germline, CDR1 is SGHVS and CDR2 is FQNEAQ. DNA for the CDR3: TGTGCCAGCAGCGATTACGGGGGATCTAATGAAAAACTGTTTTTT. The encoded protein is CASSDYGGSNEKLFF.

The chain has TRBV4-1 and TRBJ1-6; 7 bases fit TRBD1. From germline, CDR1 is MGHRA and CDR2 YSYEKL. The J segment lost 0 bases and the V segment lost 3 bases, leaving 8 bases of the junction unmatched. The length of the CDR3 is 18 residues. The CDR3 nucleotides are TGCGCCAGCAGCCATCGATCCGGGACAGCCTCCTATAATTCACCCCTCCACTTT. Translation: CASSHRSGTASYNSPLHF.

V gene TRBV7-9 combines with J gene TRBJ2-7; D uncertain. Trimming stripped 0 bases from V and 6 bases from J, with 9 bases between. This CDR3 is 13 amino acids long. Germline V gives CDR1 SEHNR, CDR2 FQNEAQ (reference sequence). CDR3 DNA: TGTGCCAGCAGCTTAGCGGTGAGATTCGAGCAGTACTTC. Residues: CASSLAVRFEQYF.

The gene calls are TRBV18 and TRBJ2-1; 10 bases agree with TRBD2. J gave up 5 bases and V 3 bases, and 7 bases lay outside the gene matches. The germline CDR1 and CDR2 sequences are KGHSH and LQKENI. The CDR3 length is 16 residues. The CDR3 reads CASSPYGLAANNEQFF. The CDR3 bases are TGTGCCAGCTCACCCTACGGACTAGCGGCCAACAATGAGCAGTTCTTC.

The chain is built from TRBV6-1 and TRBJ1-2, with a possible D match to TRBD1 (5 bases). The CDR3 spans 14 residues. Between the trimmed V and J ends, which lost 0 bases and 5 bases, there was a span of 10 bases. Germline assignment: CDR1 MNHNS and CDR2 SASEGT. CDR3 sequence reads: CASSEAGVGYGYTF. CDR3 sequence (DNA): TGTGCCAGCAGTGAAGCAGGGGTGGGATATGGCTACACCTTC.

J is TRBJ2-1 and V is TRBV7-7, with a weak D call TRBD1 (6 bases). The V gene lost 4 bases and the J gene lost 9 bases, with 13 bases spanning the gap. There are 13 residues in the CDR3. CDR1 and CDR2 (germline): SSHAT, FNYEAQ (reference sequence). CDR3 coding DNA: TGTGCCAGCAGCTCATTTCGCAGGGGTGAGCAGTTCTTC. It translates to CASSSFRRGEQFF.

CDR3 in DNA: TGTGCCAGCAGTGACCCGACCGGACAGGGAGTCACAGATACGCAGTATTTT. The encoded protein is CASSDPTGQGVTDTQYF. The V and J genes are TRBV25-1 and TRBJ2-3; 8 bases are shared with TRBD1. Trimming at V came to 3 bases and at J to 2 bases, leaving 10 bases not matched to a gene. This CDR3 has 17 amino acids. Germline assignment: CDR1 MGHDK and CDR2 SYGVNS.

The chain is built from TRBV5-1 and TRBJ2-7; unclear D gene. CDR1 and CDR2 (germline): SGHRS, YFSETQ. V was clipped by 5 bases and J by 0 bases, with 12 bases between them. The CDR3 loop spans 14 amino acids. The CDR3 DNA follows: TGCGCCAGCAGTCTGGGCGCCTTCTCCTACGAGCAGTACTTC. It is translated as CASSLGAFSYEQYF.

The V gene is TRBV9, the J gene TRBJ2-3, with 11 bases identical to TRBD2. Germline V CDR1 and CDR2: SGDLS, YYNGEE. V lost 0 bases, J lost 7 bases, and 7 bases stayed unmatched. This CDR3 has 16 amino acids. The CDR3 DNA is TGTGCCAGCAGCGTAGGGTCTAGCGGGAGGTCATATACGCAGTATTTT. Translation: CASSVGSSGRSYTQYF.

The chain couples TRBV7-3 to TRBJ2-7, with 12 bases that match TRBD2. Trimming cost V 5 bases and J 6 bases; bases outside gene matches: 5. CDR1 and CDR2 from the germline V gene are SGHTA and FQGTGA. The CDR3 sequence is 14 residues long. CDR3 in amino acids: CASSPSGRASEQYF. The DNA of the CDR3 is TGTGCCAGCAGCCCTAGCGGGAGGGCCTCCGAGCAGTACTTC.

The chain couples TRBV4-3 to TRBJ2-2; 11 nucleotides match TRBD2. Trimming removed 4 bases from V and 4 bases from J; junction bases left unmatched: 2. This CDR3 has 15 residues. Germline V lookup: CDR1 LGHNA, CDR2 YSLEER. This chain's CDR3 is CASSRLAGRTGELFF. In nucleotides, the CDR3 is TGCGCCAGCAGCCGACTAGCGGGACGCACCGGGGAGCTGTTTTTT.

This CDR3 reads CASSLTGRGSNQPQHF. In DNA form, the CDR3 reads TGTGCCAGTAGTCTTACAGGGAGAGGCAGCAATCAGCCCCAGCATTTT. The chain combines TRBV19 with TRBJ1-5; tentative D call: TRBD1 (6 bases). Germline V CDR1 and CDR2: LNHDA, SQIVND (reference sequence). V was pared by 5 bases and J by 1 base, with 15 bases between. The CDR3 has 16 amino acids.

This clone was detected only once. The chain carries TRBV27 and TRBJ2-7, with D uncertain. This CDR3 contains 13 residues. With 6 bases removed from V and 2 bases from J, the gap between germline ends came to 11 bases. Germline CDR1 reads MNHEY; CDR2 reads SMNVEV (reference sequence). This chain's CDR3 is CASSPSLTYEQYF. CDR3 nucleotides: TGTGCCAGCAGCCCCTCACTGACCTACGAGCAGTACTTC.

This clone was seen only a few times. V gene TRBV12-5 combines with J gene TRBJ2-2; TRBD2 might be the D (6 bases). With 3 bases removed from V and 5 bases from J, the gap between germline ends came to 13 bases. The CDR3 spans 15 residues. Germline V gene data show CDR1 as LGHNT and CDR2 as FRNRAP. CDR3 residues: CASGLGGVVTGELFF. CDR3 DNA: TGTGCTAGTGGTTTAGGAGGGGTAGTAACCGGGGAGCTGTTTTTT.

This chain links TRBV7-9 with TRBJ2-2; 8 nucleotides align to TRBD1. J was trimmed by 3 bases and V by 4 bases; bases with no gene match: 7. The CDR3 length is 16 residues. Germline lookup yields CDR1 SEHNR and CDR2 FQNEAQ (reference sequence). CDR3 sequence (DNA): TGTGCCAGCAGCTACCCGGACAGGGACTACACCGGGGAGCTGTTTTTT. Translation: CASSYPDRDYTGELFF.

The chain joins TRBV7-2 to TRBJ2-7; a possible D gene is TRBD2 (5 bases). Trimming removed 4 bases at V and 3 bases at J, with 10 bases between. This CDR3 has 13 residues. CDR1 SGHTA and CDR2 FQGNSA come from the germline V gene. This CDR3 reads CASSSNRDYEQYF. The CDR3 bases are TGTGCCAGCAGCTCAAACCGGGACTACGAGCAGTACTTC.

The V gene is TRBV18, the J gene TRBJ2-5; D is uncertain. The CDR3 sequence is 13 residues long. The V gene lost 3 bases and the J gene lost 7 bases, with 12 bases spanning the gap. Germline-derived CDR1 and CDR2 are KGHSH and LQKENI. The CDR3 region has the DNA TGTGCCAGCTCACCTCTTGGAGATGGGACCCAGTACTTC. Protein: CASSPLGDGTQYF.

The chain links TRBV5-1 to TRBJ2-5, with D uncertain. V was pared by 4 bases and J by 2 bases, with 21 bases between. Germline V gene lookup returns CDR1 SGHRS and CDR2 YFSETQ. There are 17 residues in the CDR3. The CDR3 loop reads CASSPNRRKVLQETQYF. Here the CDR3 DNA reads TGCGCCAGCAGCCCCAACAGAAGGAAAGTGTTGCAAGAGACCCAGTACTTC.

V is TRBV2 and J is TRBJ1-1; 8 bases are a match to TRBD1. The CDR3 runs 12 residues. V lost 8 bases, J lost 7 bases, and 6 bases stayed unmatched. Germline V gene sequence: CDR1 SNHLY, CDR2 FYNNEI. CDR3 DNA: TGTGCCAGCCGAAGACAGGGGCATGAAGCTTTCTTT. Amino acids: CASRRQGHEAFF.

The table lists this clone with a count of one. The chain employs TRBV9 and TRBJ2-5; D possibly corresponds to TRBD2 (5 bases). Germline V gene sequence: CDR1 SGDLS, CDR2 YYNGEE. The CDR3 is made up of 16 amino acids. V was cut by 0 bases and J by 1 base, with 13 bases left in between. CDR3 nucleotide sequence: TGTGCCAGCAGCGTAGTGAAGGACTCCGTCCAAGAGACCCAGTACTTC. This encodes CASSVVKDSVQETQYF.

V is TRBV10-3 and J is TRBJ1-1; the D gene is possibly TRBD1 (6 bases). Trimming stripped 5 bases from V and 1 base from J, with 8 bases between. Germline V lookup: CDR1 ENHRY, CDR2 SYGVKD. CDR3 length: 13 amino acids. In nucleotides, the CDR3 is TGTGCCATCAGTTTGACAGGGAACACTGAAGCTTTCTTT. It specifies CAISLTGNTEAFF.

The J gene is TRBJ2-2, the V gene TRBV5-6; 8 bases map to TRBD1. Germline CDR1 reads SGHDT; CDR2 reads YYEEEE. The CDR3 contains 15 residues. V lost 2 bases, J lost 3 bases, and 3 bases stayed unmatched. CDR3 in amino acids: CASSLGQGDTGELFF. CDR3 sequence (DNA): TGTGCCAGCAGCTTAGGACAGGGTGACACCGGGGAGCTGTTTTTT.

In DNA form, the CDR3 reads TGTGCCAGCAGGCGAGGGAGCGACCTTAATTCACCCCTCCACTTT. Translated, it gives CASRRGSDLNSPLHF. The chain carries TRBV6-5 and TRBJ1-6; no clear D gene. With 6 bases removed from V and 6 bases from J, the gap between germline ends came to 15 bases. The CDR3 has 15 amino acids. CDR1 and CDR2 (germline): MNHEY, SVGAGI.